These 18 T cell receptor beta chains originate from one sample sequenced in a study of T cells in Graves' hyperthyroidism and ophthalmopathy (dated by TCRdb to 2018 to 2020). Library preparation employed multiplex PCR. TCRdb lists the instrument as Illumina HiSeq 2000. Amplification of TCR beta CDR3 regions was carried out from RNA transcripts. The TCR CDR3 was subjected to a first round of RT-PCR using the HTBI primer set and the Qiagen OneStep RT-PCR kit. TCRdb trimmed public reads at Q25 via fastp, called clones via MiXCR and kept in-frame beta chains. Here each entry gathers all rows of one CDR3 protein and keeps the most common genes and DNA. In this sample the table shows roughly 750,000 distinct CDR3 sequences, 16% of which occur a single time. Jointly, the top ten make up around 7.7% of the sample. The sequencing sample was made of blood. These receptor sequences come from a man between 18 and 35 years old with Graves' hyperthyroidism.

V gene TRBV4-1 combines with J gene TRBJ2-1; 12 bases are shared with TRBD2. CDR3 length equals 16 residues. V was pared by 2 bases and J by 8 bases, with 7 bases of the junction left unmatched. The V gene's germline CDR1 is MGHRA and CDR2 YSYEKL. In DNA form, the CDR3 reads TGCGCCAGCAGCCAACCTACTAGCGGGAGGAAGCATGAGCAGTTCTTC. Protein: CASSQPTSGRKHEQFF.

Many counts were recorded for this clonotype. The chain employs TRBV2 and TRBJ2-1, with D perhaps TRBD2 (6 bases). The CDR3 covers 13 residues. The germline gives CDR1 SNHLY, CDR2 FYNNEI. V shed 9 bases and J shed 5 bases, with 14 bases lying between them. CDR3 DNA sequence: TGTGCCAGGAGCGGGTTTATGGACAATGAGCAGTTCTTC. This translates into CARSGFMDNEQFF.

The chain recombines TRBV7-9 with TRBJ2-7; TRBD2 matches at 13 bases. The CDR3 runs to 16 residues. Unmatched junction bases numbered 7, after V lost 1 base and J lost 7 bases. Germline loops: CDR1 SEHNR, CDR2 FQNEAQ (reference sequence). In DNA form, the CDR3 reads TGTGCCAGCAGCTTAGATGGACTAGCGGGGGACTGGGAGCAGTACTTC. This gives the protein CASSLDGLAGDWEQYF.

This clonotype was counted at least ten times. This chain joins TRBV28 and TRBJ1-5, with 9 nucleotides matching TRBD1. The CDR3 covers 20 residues. V was pared by 5 bases and J by 3 bases, with 20 bases of the junction left unmatched. Germline loops: CDR1 MDHEN, CDR2 SYDVKM. CDR3 coding DNA: TGTGCCAGCAGTCACCCGACCCGGGACAGGGTAATAAGTACCAATCAGCCCCAGCATTTT. This gives the protein CASSHPTRDRVISTNQPQHF.

This chain links TRBV6-1 with TRBJ2-2; 7 nucleotides align to TRBD1. Looked up from germline, CDR1 is MNHNS and CDR2 is SASEGT. J was trimmed by 2 bases and V by 6 bases; bases with no gene match: 12. This CDR3 is built from 17 residues. Here the CDR3 DNA reads TGTGCCAGCAGGAGCCTTACCGGGACAGCTAACACCGGGGAGCTGTTTTTT. It is translated as CASRSLTGTANTGELFF.

There are many counts of this clonotype. The rearrangement links TRBV29-1 to TRBJ2-5; TRBD2 matches 11 bases. Germline values: CDR1 SQVTM, CDR2 ANQGSEA. This CDR3 has 15 amino acids. After removal of 7 bases from V and 7 bases from J, the junction contained 14 bases not matched to a gene. Here the CDR3 DNA reads TGCAGCGCCGAACTAGCGGGAGATCCGCGGAGGACCCAGTACTTC. It specifies CSAELAGDPRRTQYF. The full variable domain, rest sourced from reference TRBV29-1 and TRBJ2-5, is SAVISQKPSRDICQRGTSLTIQCQVDSQVTMMFWYRQQPGQSLTLIATANQGSEATYESGFVIDKFPISRPNLTFSTLTVSNMSPEDSSIYLCSAELAGDPRRTQYFGPGTRLLVL.

This clonotype has ten or more counts. The genes are TRBV12-3 or TRBV12-4 and TRBJ2-6, with D perhaps being TRBD1 or TRBD2 (5 bases each). The CDR3 extends over 15 amino acids. V was pared by 6 bases and J by 0 bases, with 9 bases between. The CDR3 here is CASRSGSSGANVLTF. In DNA, the CDR3 is TGTGCCAGCAGGTCAGGGAGCTCTGGGGCCAACGTCCTGACTTTC.

Only a few counts were recorded for this clonotype. The chain links TRBV20-1 to TRBJ2-1; 10 nucleotides align to TRBD2. The ends lost 1 base at V and 8 bases at J; junction bases unmatched: 14. Germline assignment: CDR1 DFQATT and CDR2 SNEGSKA (reference sequence). There are 17 residues in the CDR3. CDR3 sequence reads: CSARGLAGEVLADEQFF. The CDR3 DNA follows: TGCAGTGCTAGAGGGCTAGCGGGAGAGGTCCTGGCGGATGAGCAGTTCTTC.

This clonotype was observed at least ten times. The V and J genes are TRBV7-2 and TRBJ2-7, with D perhaps TRBD1 (6 bases). Trimming stripped 5 bases from V and 0 bases from J, with 8 bases between. This CDR3 has 13 amino acids. Germline loops: CDR1 SGHTA, CDR2 FQGNSA. The DNA for the CDR3 is TGTGCCAGCAGCCGGACAGTCTCCTACGAGCAGTACTTC. Translating it yields CASSRTVSYEQYF.

The rearrangement links TRBV2 to TRBJ2-1; 16 bases agree with TRBD2. The trim removed 6 bases at V and 9 bases at J, leaving 5 bases unmatched. The CDR3 totals 15 residues. Germline CDR1 reads SNHLY; CDR2 reads FYNNEI. The DNA for the CDR3 is TGTGCCAGCAGGGGGACTAGCGGGAGGGCTGGTGAGCAGTTCTTC. Residues: CASRGTSGRAGEQFF.

This clonotype was seen at least ten times. The V call is TRBV20-1, the J call TRBJ2-7, with D perhaps TRBD1 (6 bases). Germline CDR1 DFQATT, CDR2 SNEGSKA (reference sequence). This CDR3 spans 14 amino acids. Trimming left V 5 bases short and J 3 bases short, with 17 bases between. In nucleotides, the CDR3 is TGCAGTGCTTCCCAGCCCACAGGGTTCTACGAGCAGTACTTC. It codes for CSASQPTGFYEQYF.

The chain is built from TRBV10-2 and TRBJ1-4, with 7 nucleotides matching TRBD1. The CDR3 loop spans 14 amino acids. Germline V gene lookup returns CDR1 WSHSY and CDR2 SAAADI. J was trimmed by 6 bases and V by 2 bases; bases with no gene match: 3. The CDR3 nucleotides read TGCGCCAGCAGTGAGCAGACAGGGCATGAAAAACTGTTTTTT. It yields the protein CASSEQTGHEKLFF.

This clonotype was seen more than once but under ten times. This sequence joins TRBV6-1 and TRBJ1-2, with D possibly matching TRBD1 (5 bases). CDR1 and CDR2 from the germline V gene are MNHNS and SASEGT. V dropped 7 bases and J dropped 8 bases, with 17 bases sitting between them. The CDR3 totals 13 residues. CDR3 sequence: CASNLREGVGYTF. CDR3 in DNA: TGTGCCAGCAACCTACGGGAAGGGGTCGGCTACACCTTC.

This clonotype has more than one count but fewer than ten. The rearrangement links TRBV29-1 to TRBJ2-7; TRBD1 might be the D (5 bases). Germline-derived CDR1 and CDR2 are SQVTM and ANQGSEA. The CDR3 loop spans 13 amino acids. Trimming removed 1 base from V and 4 bases from J, with 11 bases in between. CDR3 coding DNA: TGCAGCGTTGAAGGGGGCGTCTCGTACGAGCAGTACTTC. Protein sequence: CSVEGGVSYEQYF.

This clonotype was recorded many times. The genes are TRBV7-9 and TRBJ2-5, with D possibly TRBD1 on 6 matching bases. V was trimmed by 3 bases and J by 5 bases, leaving 13 bases between them. CDR1 and CDR2 from the germline V gene are SEHNR and FQNEAQ (reference sequence). There are 14 residues in the CDR3. DNA of the CDR3: TGTGCCAGCAGCTTCTCAGGGGTCGGGGAGACCCAGTACTTC. Amino acid sequence: CASSFSGVGETQYF.

The sample holds many counts of this clonotype. Sequence at one end of the junction differs from germline and may be a read error. This chain uses TRBV7-9 with TRBJ1-1, with D unresolved. The CDR3 has 16 amino acids. Germline V lookup: CDR1 SEHNR, CDR2 FQNEAQ (reference sequence). The CDR3 sequence is CASSLAGEAGNTEAFF. The CDR3 DNA is TGTGCCAGCAGCCTAGCCGGGGAAGCGGGGAACACTGAAGCTTTCTTT. The full variable domain, its missing parts supplied by reference TRBV7-9 and TRBJ1-1, is DTGVSQNPRHKITKRGQNVTFRCDPISEHNRLYWYRQTLGQGPEFLTYFQNEAQLEKSRLLSDRFSAERPKGSFSTLEIQRTEQGDSAMYLCASSLAGEAGNTEAFFGQGTRLTVV.

The chain recombines TRBV7-8 with TRBJ2-3, with TRBD1 as a possible D gene (6 bases). This CDR3 has 16 residues. Looked up from germline, CDR1 is SGHVS and CDR2 is FQNEAQ. Trimming took 5 bases from V and 0 from J, leaving 15 bases between them. CDR3 amino acids: CASSPHRDTSTDTQYF. CDR3 nucleotide sequence: TGTGCCAGCAGCCCCCACCGGGACACCAGCACAGATACGCAGTATTTT.

This clonotype was found many times. The chain recombines TRBV3-1 with TRBJ2-7; 7 bases fit TRBD1. Per the germline V gene, CDR1 is LGHDT and CDR2 is YNNKEL (reference sequence). The length of the CDR3 is 13 residues. The ends lost 4 bases at V and 3 bases at J; junction bases unmatched: 3. The CDR3 nucleotides read TGTGCCAGCAGCCGAAGGACAGGCTACGAGCAGTACTTC. Translating it yields CASSRRTGYEQYF.